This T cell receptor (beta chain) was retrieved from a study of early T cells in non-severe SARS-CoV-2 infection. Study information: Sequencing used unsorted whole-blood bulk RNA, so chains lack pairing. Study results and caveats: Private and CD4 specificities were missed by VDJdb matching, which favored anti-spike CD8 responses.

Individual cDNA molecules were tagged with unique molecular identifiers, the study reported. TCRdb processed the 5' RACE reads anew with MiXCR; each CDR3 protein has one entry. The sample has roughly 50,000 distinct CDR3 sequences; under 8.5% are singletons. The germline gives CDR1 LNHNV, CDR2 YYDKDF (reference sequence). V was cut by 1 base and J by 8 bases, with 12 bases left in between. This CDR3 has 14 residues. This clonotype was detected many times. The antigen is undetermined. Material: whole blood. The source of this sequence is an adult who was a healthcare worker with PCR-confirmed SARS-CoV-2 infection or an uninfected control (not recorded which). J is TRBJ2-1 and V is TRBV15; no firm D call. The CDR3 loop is CATSRAESRHEQFF. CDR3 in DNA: TGTGCCACCAGCAGAGCCGAGTCAAGGCATGAGCAGTTCTTC.